These T cell receptor beta chains were read from a single sample in a study of cytomegalovirus exposure and HLA in healthy donors. Some clones are missing from TCRdb's copy, which holds only in-frame ones; the method was immunoSEQ multiplex PCR. Of some 140,000 clones listed, 80% are singletons. What was sequenced was PBMCs. All receptors come from a middle-aged woman in good health and CMV-seropositive. Each CDR3 is given with its conserved first and last residue. Fields, in order: D gene, V gene, clone size, J gene, CDR3 DNA, CDR3 protein. A D gene is named only where the DNA matches it firmly. Not all rows give a size; the values are once, few, many and, for expanded clones, a class.

D: NA
V: TRBV6-1
size: NA
J: TRBJ2-7
DNA: TGTGCCAGCAGTGCGGCAGGGGCTTCCTACGAGCAGTACTTC
CDR3: CASSAAGASYEQYF

D: TRBD2
V: TRBV7-2
size: NA
J: TRBJ2-1
DNA: TGTGCCAGCAGCGACTCGACTAGCGGGCCGTACAATGAGCAGTTCTTC
CDR3: CASSDSTSGPYNEQFF

D: NA
V: TRBV5-1
size: NA
J: TRBJ2-7
DNA: TGCGCCAGCAGCTTGGGGCACCGGGACTCAAACCCCTACGAGCAGTACTTC
CDR3: CASSLGHRDSNPYEQYF

D: NA
V: TRBV5-6
size: NA
J: TRBJ2-5
DNA: TGTGCCAGCAGCTTGGTGGAGGCGGAGACCCAGTACTTC
CDR3: CASSLVEAETQYF

D: TRBD1
V: TRBV30
size: NA
J: TRBJ2-7
DNA: TGTGCCTGGAGCAGGGGGCGGATGGACGAGCAGTACTTC
CDR3: CAWSRGRMDEQYF

D: TRBD2
V: TRBV11-3
size: once
J: TRBJ2-1
DNA: TGTGCCAGCAGCTTAGATCTCACTACTAGCGTCTTCTCCTACAATGAGCAGTTCTTC
CDR3: CASSLDLTTSVFSYNEQFF

D: NA
V: TRBV19
size: few
J: TRBJ2-1
DNA: TGTGCCAGTAGTATGGGCGGGGCGTGGTACAATGAGCAGTTCTTC
CDR3: CASSMGGAWYNEQFF

D: NA
V: TRBV9
size: few
J: TRBJ2-1
DNA: TGTGCCAGCAGCGGTAGTACCGACTCGTGGGAGTCCTACAATGAGCAGTTCTTC
CDR3: CASSGSTDSWESYNEQFF

D: TRBD2
V: TRBV29-1
size: NA
J: TRBJ2-1
DNA: TGCAGCGCCCGACTAGCGGGAGGGCCGAGGGACAATGAGCAGTTCTTC
CDR3: CSARLAGGPRDNEQFF

D: NA
V: TRBV9
size: NA
J: TRBJ2-6
DNA: TGTGCCAGCAGCGTAGGACAGGCTGGGGCCAACGTCCTGACTTTC
CDR3: CASSVGQAGANVLTF

D: TRBD1
V: TRBV18
size: NA
J: TRBJ1-2
DNA: TGTGCCAGCTCACTCGACAGGGGGGCTGGCTACACCTTC
CDR3: CASSLDRGAGYTF

D: NA
V: TRBV27
size: NA
J: TRBJ2-3
DNA: TGTGCCAGCAGTGCTAGCCCTGCTAGCACAGATACGCAGTATTTT
CDR3: CASSASPASTDTQYF

D: NA
V: TRBV7-9
size: NA
J: TRBJ2-1
DNA: TGTGCCAGCAGCTTCCCACCCGGTGCTGAGCAGTTCTTC
CDR3: CASSFPPGAEQFF

D: NA
V: TRBV6-1
size: NA
J: TRBJ1-1
DNA: TGTGCCAGCAGGAGGGGGGAGGGGACTCCTGAAGCTTTCTTT
CDR3: CASRRGEGTPEAFF

D: TRBD1
V: TRBV6-5
size: NA
J: TRBJ2-7
DNA: TGTGCCAGCAGTTACAGGGGGCCCAATTACTCCTACGAGCAGTACTTC
CDR3: CASSYRGPNYSYEQYF

D: TRBD1
V: TRBV5-1
size: NA
J: TRBJ1-1
DNA: TGCGCCAGCAGCTTCGGGACAGGGGGCATGAGAGAAGCTTTCTTT
CDR3: CASSFGTGGMREAFF

D: NA
V: TRBV6-5
size: few
J: TRBJ1-4
DNA: TGTGCCAGCACTTCGGACAGATCAAATGAAAAACTGTTTTTT
CDR3: CASTSDRSNEKLFF

D: TRBD1
V: TRBV19
size: once
J: TRBJ1-5
DNA: TGTGCCAGTAGCAGGGGGGACGGTCAGCCCCAGCATTTT
CDR3: CASSRGDGQPQHF

D: NA
V: TRBV15
size: NA
J: TRBJ1-1
DNA: TGTGCCACCAGCAGAGGTGCGGGAACTGAAGCTTTCTTT
CDR3: CATSRGAGTEAFF

D: TRBD2
V: TRBV27
size: NA
J: TRBJ2-2
DNA: TGTGCCAGCAGTTTTGGCGGGAGGGGTACCGGGGAGCTGTTTTTT
CDR3: CASSFGGRGTGELFF

D: NA
V: TRBV6-5
size: few
J: TRBJ1-1
DNA: TGTGCCAGCAGTTACTCCCTGAAGACGGGGAACACTGAAGCTTTCTTT
CDR3: CASSYSLKTGNTEAFF

D: NA
V: TRBV9
size: NA
J: TRBJ2-1
DNA: TGTGCCAGCAGCGTAGGAGTGAACGATGAGCAGTTCTTC
CDR3: CASSVGVNDEQFF

D: TRBD2
V: TRBV7-8
size: NA
J: TRBJ2-3
DNA: TGTGCCAGCAGCTATAAGCGGGAGCGGGGTCTTGAGACAGATACGCAGTATTTT
CDR3: CASSYKRERGLETDTQYF

D: NA
V: TRBV30
size: NA
J: TRBJ1-5
DNA: TGTGCCTGGAGTGTACGGGGGGATCAGCCCCAGCATTTT
CDR3: CAWSVRGDQPQHF

D: NA
V: TRBV19
size: NA
J: TRBJ1-1
DNA: TGTGCCAGTAGAAAGGTACAGGACACTGAAGCTTTCTTT
CDR3: CASRKVQDTEAFF

D: NA
V: TRBV21-1
size: NA
J: TRBJ2-5
DNA: TGTGCCAGCAGCAAAGCGCGGGACTTCTTAAGCCGTGGCCTCTGGGGAAAAGAGACCCAGTACTTC
CDR3: CASSKARDFLSRGLWGKETQYF

D: NA
V: TRBV6-5
size: NA
J: TRBJ1-1
DNA: TGTGCCAGCCTCTCTGGGGCTCAAGCTTTCTTT
CDR3: CASLSGAQAFF

D: TRBD2
V: TRBV30
size: few
J: TRBJ2-7
DNA: TGTGCCTGGAGCCGGACTAGCTCCTACGAGCAGTACTTC
CDR3: CAWSRTSSYEQYF

D: NA
V: TRBV7-9
size: NA
J: TRBJ2-1
DNA: TGTGCCAGCAGCCAATACAGGGCGTTAGGGGGGGATTACAATGAGCAGTTCTTC
CDR3: CASSQYRALGGDYNEQFF

D: NA
V: TRBV6-6
size: NA
J: TRBJ1-2
DNA: TGTGCCAGCAGTTACGGCCAGGCCTCTAACTATGGCTACACCTTC
CDR3: CASSYGQASNYGYTF

D: NA
V: TRBV9
size: NA
J: TRBJ1-3
DNA: TGTGCCAGCAGCGTAGAGGGAGTTGGAAACACCATATATTTT
CDR3: CASSVEGVGNTIYF

D: NA
V: TRBV5-1
size: NA
J: TRBJ2-3
DNA: TGCGCCAGCAGCCCGGAGCTATCCTCCGGAGATACGCAGTATTTT
CDR3: CASSPELSSGDTQYF

D: NA
V: TRBV5-1
size: NA
J: TRBJ1-4
DNA: TGCGCCAGCAGCTTGGGAGGGATTACTAATGAAAAACTGTTTTTT
CDR3: CASSLGGITNEKLFF

D: NA
V: TRBV5-1
size: NA
J: TRBJ2-5
DNA: TGCGCCAGCAGCTTGGATCCACTCGGGAGCACGGGGGAGACCCAGTACTTC
CDR3: CASSLDPLGSTGETQYF

D: NA
V: TRBV19
size: NA
J: TRBJ2-5
DNA: TGTGCCAGTAGTGTTAACCAAGAGACCCAGTACTTC
CDR3: CASSVNQETQYF

D: NA
V: TRBV4-1
size: NA
J: TRBJ2-7
DNA: TGCGCCAGCCGCCTAAGTCTTTCCTACTCCTACGAGCAGTACTTC
CDR3: CASRLSLSYSYEQYF

D: NA
V: TRBV7-8
size: NA
J: TRBJ2-5
DNA: TGTGCCAGCAGCCCTAGCTCGTTACAGGAGACCCAGTACTTC
CDR3: CASSPSSLQETQYF

D: NA
V: TRBV7-2
size: few
J: TRBJ2-3
DNA: TGTGCCAGCAGCTTAGTCAGATACACAGATACGCAGTATTTT
CDR3: CASSLVRYTDTQYF

D: NA
V: TRBV13
size: NA
J: TRBJ2-5
DNA: TGTGCCAGCAGCCCCGGGACATTACAAGAGACCCAGTACTTC
CDR3: CASSPGTLQETQYF

D: NA
V: TRBV27
size: NA
J: TRBJ2-7
DNA: TGTGCCAGCAGCCCTAGGACACCCCTGAACTACGAGCAGTACTTC
CDR3: CASSPRTPLNYEQYF

D: TRBD2
V: TRBV29-1
size: NA
J: TRBJ2-1
DNA: TGCAGCGTTGGGGGGAGTAACGGGAGGGAGGCTGAGCAGTTCTTC
CDR3: CSVGGSNGREAEQFF

D: NA
V: TRBV16
size: NA
J: TRBJ1-1
DNA: TGTGCCAGCAACCCCAGGGGGAACACTGAAGCTTTCTTT
CDR3: CASNPRGNTEAFF

D: TRBD2
V: TRBV27
size: NA
J: TRBJ2-1
DNA: TGTGCCAGCAGTGAGCCAAAGACTAGCGGGCCCCCAAACAATGAGCAGTTCTTC
CDR3: CASSEPKTSGPPNNEQFF

D: TRBD2
V: TRBV19
size: NA
J: TRBJ2-3
DNA: TGTGCCAGTAGTAAAACTAGCGGGAGCTATGCAGATACGCAGTATTTT
CDR3: CASSKTSGSYADTQYF

D: TRBD2
V: TRBV14
size: few
J: TRBJ2-1
DNA: TGTGCCAGCAGCCCGGGACTAGCAAATGAGCAGTTCTTC
CDR3: CASSPGLANEQFF

D: TRBD1
V: TRBV5-1
size: NA
J: TRBJ1-2
DNA: TGCGCCAGCAGCTTGGGGACAGGTTTCTATGGCTACACCTTC
CDR3: CASSLGTGFYGYTF